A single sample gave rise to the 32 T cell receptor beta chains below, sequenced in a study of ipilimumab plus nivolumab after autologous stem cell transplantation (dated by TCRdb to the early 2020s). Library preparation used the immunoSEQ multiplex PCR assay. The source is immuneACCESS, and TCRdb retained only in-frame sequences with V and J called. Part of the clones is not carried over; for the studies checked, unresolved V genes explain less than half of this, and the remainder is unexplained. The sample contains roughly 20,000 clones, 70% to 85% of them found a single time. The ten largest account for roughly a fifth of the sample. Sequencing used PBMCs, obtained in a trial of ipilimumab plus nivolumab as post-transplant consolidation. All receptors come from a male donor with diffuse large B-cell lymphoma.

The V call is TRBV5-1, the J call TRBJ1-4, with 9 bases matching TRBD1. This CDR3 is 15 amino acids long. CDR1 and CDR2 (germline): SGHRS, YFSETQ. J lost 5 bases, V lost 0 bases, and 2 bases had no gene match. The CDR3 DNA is TGCGCCAGCAGCTTGGAGGGACAGGGAAATGAAAAACTGTTTTTT. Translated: CASSLEGQGNEKLFF.

The CDR3 coding sequence is TGTGCCAGCAGCTTTCAGGGGGCGTTCACCGGGGAGCTGTTTTTT. Translating gives CASSFQGAFTGELFF. This rearrangement joins TRBV9 to TRBJ2-2; the match to TRBD1 covers 8 bases. Germline V gene sequence: CDR1 SGDLS, CDR2 YYNGEE. V dropped 4 bases and J dropped 4; count of bases not matched to a gene: 6. CDR3 length equals 15 residues.

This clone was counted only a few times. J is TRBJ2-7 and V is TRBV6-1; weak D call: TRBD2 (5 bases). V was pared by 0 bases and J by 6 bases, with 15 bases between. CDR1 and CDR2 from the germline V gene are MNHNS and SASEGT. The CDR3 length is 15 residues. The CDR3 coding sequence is TGTGCCAGCAGTGAAGCGCAGATTTCGGGGATCGAGCAGTACTTC. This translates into CASSEAQISGIEQYF.

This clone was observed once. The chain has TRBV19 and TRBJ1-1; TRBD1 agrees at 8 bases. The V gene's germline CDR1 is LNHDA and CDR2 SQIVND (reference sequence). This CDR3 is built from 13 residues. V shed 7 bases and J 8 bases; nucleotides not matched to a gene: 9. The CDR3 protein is CASTATGGTEAFF. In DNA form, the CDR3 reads TGTGCCAGTACAGCCACAGGGGGGACAGAAGCTTTCTTT.

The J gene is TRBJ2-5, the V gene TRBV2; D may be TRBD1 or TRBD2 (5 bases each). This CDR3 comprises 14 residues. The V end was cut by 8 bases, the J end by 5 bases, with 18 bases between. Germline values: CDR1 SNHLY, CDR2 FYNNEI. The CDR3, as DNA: TGTGCCAGCGGGGGTAGCACGTTAGAGGAGACCCAGTACTTC. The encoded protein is CASGGSTLEETQYF.

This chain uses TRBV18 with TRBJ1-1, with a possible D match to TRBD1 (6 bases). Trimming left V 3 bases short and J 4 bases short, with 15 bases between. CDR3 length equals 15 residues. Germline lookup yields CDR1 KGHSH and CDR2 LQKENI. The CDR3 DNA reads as TGTGCCAGCTCACCCATACAGGGAGGGAGCACTGAAGCTTTCTTT. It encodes CASSPIQGGSTEAFF.

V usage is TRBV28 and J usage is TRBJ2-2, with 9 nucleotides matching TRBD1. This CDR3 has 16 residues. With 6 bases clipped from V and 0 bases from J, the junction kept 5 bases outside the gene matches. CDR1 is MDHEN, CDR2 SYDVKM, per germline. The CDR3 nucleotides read TGTGCCAGCAGCCGACAGGGGGTGACGAACACCGGGGAGCTGTTTTTT. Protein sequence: CASSRQGVTNTGELFF.

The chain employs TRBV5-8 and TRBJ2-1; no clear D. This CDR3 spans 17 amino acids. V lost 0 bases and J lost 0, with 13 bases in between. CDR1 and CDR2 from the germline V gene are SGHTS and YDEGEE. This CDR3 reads CASSLAWAVDSYNEQFF. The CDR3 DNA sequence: TGTGCCAGCAGCTTGGCCTGGGCAGTCGACTCCTACAATGAGCAGTTCTTC.

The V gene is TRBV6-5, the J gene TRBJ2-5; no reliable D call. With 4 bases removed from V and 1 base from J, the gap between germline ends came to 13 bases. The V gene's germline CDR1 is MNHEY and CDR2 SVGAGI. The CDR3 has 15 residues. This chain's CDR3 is CASSFNGRFQETQYF. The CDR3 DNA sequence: TGTGCCAGCAGTTTTAATGGACGGTTCCAAGAGACCCAGTACTTC.

CDR3 DNA sequence: TGTGCCAGCAGCCAATCGGTCACTGAAGCTTTCTTT. Translation: CASSQSVTEAFF. The chain uses TRBV16 and TRBJ1-1; no firm D call. The CDR3 contains 12 residues. Trimming removed 0 bases from V and 4 bases from J, with 3 bases in between. The V gene's germline CDR1 is KGHSY and CDR2 FQNENV.

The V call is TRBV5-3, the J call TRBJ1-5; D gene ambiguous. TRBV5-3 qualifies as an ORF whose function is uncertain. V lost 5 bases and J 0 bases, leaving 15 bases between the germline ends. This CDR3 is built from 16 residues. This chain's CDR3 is CARRLRHRYSNQPQHF. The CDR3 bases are TGTGCCAGAAGATTGCGACACAGATATAGCAATCAGCCCCAGCATTTT.

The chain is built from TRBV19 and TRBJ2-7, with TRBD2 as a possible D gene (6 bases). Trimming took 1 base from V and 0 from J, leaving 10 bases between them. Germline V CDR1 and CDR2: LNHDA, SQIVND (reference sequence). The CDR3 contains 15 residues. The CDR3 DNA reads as TGTGCCAGTAGTATAGGTCGGGGGAGCTCCTACGAGCAGTACTTC. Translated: CASSIGRGSSYEQYF.

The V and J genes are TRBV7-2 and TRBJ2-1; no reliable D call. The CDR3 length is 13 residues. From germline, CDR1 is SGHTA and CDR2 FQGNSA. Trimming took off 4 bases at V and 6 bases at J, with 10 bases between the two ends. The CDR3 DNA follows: TGTGCCAGCAGCTCCTTCGATGTCAATGAGCAGTTCTTC. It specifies CASSSFDVNEQFF.

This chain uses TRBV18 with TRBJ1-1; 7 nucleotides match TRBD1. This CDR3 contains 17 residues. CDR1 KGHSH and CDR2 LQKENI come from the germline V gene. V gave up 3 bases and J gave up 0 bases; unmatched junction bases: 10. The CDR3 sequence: CASSPTGTGQVNTEAFF. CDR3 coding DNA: TGTGCCAGCTCACCTACTGGGACCGGACAGGTGAACACTGAAGCTTTCTTT. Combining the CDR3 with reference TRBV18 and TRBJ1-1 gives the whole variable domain NAGVMQNPRHLVRRRGQEARLRCSPMKGHSHVYWYRQLPEEGLKFMVYLQKENIIDESGMPKERFSAEFPKEGPSILRIQQVVRGDSAAYFCASSPTGTGQVNTEAFFGQGTRLTVV.

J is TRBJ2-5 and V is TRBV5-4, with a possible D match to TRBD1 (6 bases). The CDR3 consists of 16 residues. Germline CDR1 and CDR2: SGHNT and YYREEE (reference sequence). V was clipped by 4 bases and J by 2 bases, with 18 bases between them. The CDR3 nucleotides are TGTGCCAGCAGCGGCGGCCCCCAGGGGATACAAGAGACCCAGTACTTC. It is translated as CASSGGPQGIQETQYF. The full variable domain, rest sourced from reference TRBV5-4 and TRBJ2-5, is ETGVTQSPTHLIKTRGQQVTLRCSSQSGHNTVSWYQQALGQGPQFIFQYYREEENGRGNFPPRFSGLQFPNYSSELNVNALELDDSALYLCASSGGPQGIQETQYFGPGTRLLVL.

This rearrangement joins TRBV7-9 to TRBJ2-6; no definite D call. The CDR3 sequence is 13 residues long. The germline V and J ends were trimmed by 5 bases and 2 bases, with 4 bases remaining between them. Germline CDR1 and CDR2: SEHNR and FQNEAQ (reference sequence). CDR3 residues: CASSPAGANVLTF. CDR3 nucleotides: TGTGCCAGCAGCCCAGCTGGGGCCAACGTCCTGACTTTC.

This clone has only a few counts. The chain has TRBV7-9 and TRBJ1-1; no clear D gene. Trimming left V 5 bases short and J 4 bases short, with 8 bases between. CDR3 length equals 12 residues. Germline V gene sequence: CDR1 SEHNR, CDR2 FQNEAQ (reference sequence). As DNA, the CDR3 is TGTGCCAGCAGCACAAAACGCACTGAAGCTTTCTTT. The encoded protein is CASSTKRTEAFF.

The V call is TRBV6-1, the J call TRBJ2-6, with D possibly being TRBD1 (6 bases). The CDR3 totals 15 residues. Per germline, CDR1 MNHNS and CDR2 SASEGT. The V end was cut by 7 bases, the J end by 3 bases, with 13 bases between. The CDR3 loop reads CASTGTYNGANVLTF. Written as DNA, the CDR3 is TGTGCCAGCACTGGGACATATAATGGGGCCAACGTCCTGACTTTC.

DNA of the CDR3: TGTGCCAGCAGCTTACGACAGTATGGCTACACCTTC. This codes for CASSLRQYGYTF. This chain uses TRBV5-6 with TRBJ1-2; D is perhaps TRBD1 (5 bases). V was pared by 2 bases and J by 5 bases, with 7 bases between. The CDR3 runs 12 residues. Germline V gives CDR1 SGHDT, CDR2 YYEEEE.

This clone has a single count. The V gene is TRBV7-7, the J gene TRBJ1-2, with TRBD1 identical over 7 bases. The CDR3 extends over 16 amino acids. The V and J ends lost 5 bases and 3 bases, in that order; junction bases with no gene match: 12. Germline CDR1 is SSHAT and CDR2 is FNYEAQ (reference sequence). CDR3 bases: TGTGCCAGCAGCGTAGACAGGGCGGGGATGGACTATGGCTACACCTTC. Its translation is CASSVDRAGMDYGYTF.

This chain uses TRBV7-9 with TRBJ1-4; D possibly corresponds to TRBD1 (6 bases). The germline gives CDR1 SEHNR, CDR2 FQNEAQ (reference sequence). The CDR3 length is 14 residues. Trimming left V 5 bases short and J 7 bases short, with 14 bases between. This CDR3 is CASSPRGGSEKLFF. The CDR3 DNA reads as TGTGCCAGCAGCCCGAGGGGGGGCTCTGAAAAACTGTTTTTT.

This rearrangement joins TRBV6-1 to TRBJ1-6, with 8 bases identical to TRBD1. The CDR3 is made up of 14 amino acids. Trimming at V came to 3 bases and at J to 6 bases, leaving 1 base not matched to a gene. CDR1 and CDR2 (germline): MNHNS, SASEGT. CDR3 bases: TGTGCCAGCAGTGACAGGGGGCTTAATTCACCCCTCCACTTT. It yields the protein CASSDRGLNSPLHF.

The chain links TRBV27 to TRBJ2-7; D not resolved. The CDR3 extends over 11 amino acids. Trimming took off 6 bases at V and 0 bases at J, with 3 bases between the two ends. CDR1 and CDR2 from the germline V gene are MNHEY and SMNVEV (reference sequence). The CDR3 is CASRNSYEQYF. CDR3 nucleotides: TGTGCCAGCAGGAACTCCTACGAGCAGTACTTC.

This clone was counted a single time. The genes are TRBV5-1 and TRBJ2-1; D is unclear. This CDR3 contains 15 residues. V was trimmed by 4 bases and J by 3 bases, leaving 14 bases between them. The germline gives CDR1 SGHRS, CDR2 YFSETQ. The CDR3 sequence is CASSPAGLNYNEQFF. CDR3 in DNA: TGCGCCAGCAGCCCGGCTGGGCTGAACTACAATGAGCAGTTCTTC. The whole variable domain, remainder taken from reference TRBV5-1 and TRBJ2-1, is KAGVTQTPRYLIKTRGQQVTLSCSPISGHRSVSWYQQTPGQGLQFLFEYFSETQRNKGNFPGRFSGRQFSNSRSEMNVSTLELGDSALYLCASSPAGLNYNEQFFGPGTRLTVL.

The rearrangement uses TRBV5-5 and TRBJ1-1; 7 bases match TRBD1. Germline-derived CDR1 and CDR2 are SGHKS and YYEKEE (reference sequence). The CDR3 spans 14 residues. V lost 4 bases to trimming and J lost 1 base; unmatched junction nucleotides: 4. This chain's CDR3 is CASSTRTGNTEAFF. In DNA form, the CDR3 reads TGTGCCAGCAGCACCCGGACAGGGAACACTGAAGCTTTCTTT.

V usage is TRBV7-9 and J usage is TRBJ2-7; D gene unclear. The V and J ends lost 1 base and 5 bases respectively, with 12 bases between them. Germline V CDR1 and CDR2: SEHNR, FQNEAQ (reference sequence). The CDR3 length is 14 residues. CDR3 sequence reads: CASSLEMAVHEQYF. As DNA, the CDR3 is TGTGCCAGCAGCTTAGAAATGGCAGTCCACGAGCAGTACTTC.

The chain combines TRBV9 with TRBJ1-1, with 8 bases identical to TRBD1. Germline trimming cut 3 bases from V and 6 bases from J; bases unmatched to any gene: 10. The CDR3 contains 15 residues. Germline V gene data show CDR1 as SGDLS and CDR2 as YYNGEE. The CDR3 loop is CASSATAGTGPEAFF. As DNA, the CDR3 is TGTGCCAGCAGCGCAACAGCCGGGACAGGCCCTGAAGCTTTCTTT.

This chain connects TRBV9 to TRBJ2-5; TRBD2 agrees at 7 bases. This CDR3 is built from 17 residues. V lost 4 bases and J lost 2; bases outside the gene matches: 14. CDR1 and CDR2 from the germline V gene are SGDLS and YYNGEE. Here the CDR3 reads CASSPTSLGGVQETQYF. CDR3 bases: TGTGCCAGCAGCCCAACATCTCTGGGGGGGGTACAAGAGACCCAGTACTTC.

In DNA, the CDR3 is TGTGCCAGCAGCTTTACAGGATACGAGCAGTACTTC. Its translation is CASSFTGYEQYF. The chain is built from TRBV5-6 and TRBJ2-7; D might be TRBD1 (5 bases). The germline CDR1 and CDR2 sequences are SGHDT and YYEEEE. The CDR3 runs 12 residues. With 2 bases removed from V and 4 bases from J, the gap between germline ends came to 7 bases.

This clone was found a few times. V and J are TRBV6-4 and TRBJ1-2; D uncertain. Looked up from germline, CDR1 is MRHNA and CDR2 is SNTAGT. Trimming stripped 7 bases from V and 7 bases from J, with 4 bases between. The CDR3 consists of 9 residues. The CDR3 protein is CASTRGYTF. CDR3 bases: TGTGCCAGCACACGTGGCTACACCTTC.

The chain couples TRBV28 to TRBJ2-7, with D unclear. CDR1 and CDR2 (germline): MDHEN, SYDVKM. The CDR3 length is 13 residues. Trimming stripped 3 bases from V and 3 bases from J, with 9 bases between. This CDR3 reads CASSFEVGYEQYF. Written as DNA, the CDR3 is TGTGCCAGCAGTTTTGAGGTGGGCTACGAGCAGTACTTC.

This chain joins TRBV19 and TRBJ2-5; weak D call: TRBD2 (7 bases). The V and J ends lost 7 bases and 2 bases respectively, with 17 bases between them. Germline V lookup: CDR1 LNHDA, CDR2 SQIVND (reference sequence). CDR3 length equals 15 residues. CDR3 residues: CASNRGASGQETQYF. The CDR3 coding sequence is TGTGCCAGTAATCGGGGGGCTTCCGGACAAGAGACCCAGTACTTC. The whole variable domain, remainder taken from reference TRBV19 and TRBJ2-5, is DGGITQSPKYLFRKEGQNVTLSCEQNLNHDAMYWYRQDPGQGLRLIYYSQIVNDFQKGDIAEGYSVSREKKESFPLTVTSAQKNPTAFYLCASNRGASGQETQYFGPGTRLLVL.